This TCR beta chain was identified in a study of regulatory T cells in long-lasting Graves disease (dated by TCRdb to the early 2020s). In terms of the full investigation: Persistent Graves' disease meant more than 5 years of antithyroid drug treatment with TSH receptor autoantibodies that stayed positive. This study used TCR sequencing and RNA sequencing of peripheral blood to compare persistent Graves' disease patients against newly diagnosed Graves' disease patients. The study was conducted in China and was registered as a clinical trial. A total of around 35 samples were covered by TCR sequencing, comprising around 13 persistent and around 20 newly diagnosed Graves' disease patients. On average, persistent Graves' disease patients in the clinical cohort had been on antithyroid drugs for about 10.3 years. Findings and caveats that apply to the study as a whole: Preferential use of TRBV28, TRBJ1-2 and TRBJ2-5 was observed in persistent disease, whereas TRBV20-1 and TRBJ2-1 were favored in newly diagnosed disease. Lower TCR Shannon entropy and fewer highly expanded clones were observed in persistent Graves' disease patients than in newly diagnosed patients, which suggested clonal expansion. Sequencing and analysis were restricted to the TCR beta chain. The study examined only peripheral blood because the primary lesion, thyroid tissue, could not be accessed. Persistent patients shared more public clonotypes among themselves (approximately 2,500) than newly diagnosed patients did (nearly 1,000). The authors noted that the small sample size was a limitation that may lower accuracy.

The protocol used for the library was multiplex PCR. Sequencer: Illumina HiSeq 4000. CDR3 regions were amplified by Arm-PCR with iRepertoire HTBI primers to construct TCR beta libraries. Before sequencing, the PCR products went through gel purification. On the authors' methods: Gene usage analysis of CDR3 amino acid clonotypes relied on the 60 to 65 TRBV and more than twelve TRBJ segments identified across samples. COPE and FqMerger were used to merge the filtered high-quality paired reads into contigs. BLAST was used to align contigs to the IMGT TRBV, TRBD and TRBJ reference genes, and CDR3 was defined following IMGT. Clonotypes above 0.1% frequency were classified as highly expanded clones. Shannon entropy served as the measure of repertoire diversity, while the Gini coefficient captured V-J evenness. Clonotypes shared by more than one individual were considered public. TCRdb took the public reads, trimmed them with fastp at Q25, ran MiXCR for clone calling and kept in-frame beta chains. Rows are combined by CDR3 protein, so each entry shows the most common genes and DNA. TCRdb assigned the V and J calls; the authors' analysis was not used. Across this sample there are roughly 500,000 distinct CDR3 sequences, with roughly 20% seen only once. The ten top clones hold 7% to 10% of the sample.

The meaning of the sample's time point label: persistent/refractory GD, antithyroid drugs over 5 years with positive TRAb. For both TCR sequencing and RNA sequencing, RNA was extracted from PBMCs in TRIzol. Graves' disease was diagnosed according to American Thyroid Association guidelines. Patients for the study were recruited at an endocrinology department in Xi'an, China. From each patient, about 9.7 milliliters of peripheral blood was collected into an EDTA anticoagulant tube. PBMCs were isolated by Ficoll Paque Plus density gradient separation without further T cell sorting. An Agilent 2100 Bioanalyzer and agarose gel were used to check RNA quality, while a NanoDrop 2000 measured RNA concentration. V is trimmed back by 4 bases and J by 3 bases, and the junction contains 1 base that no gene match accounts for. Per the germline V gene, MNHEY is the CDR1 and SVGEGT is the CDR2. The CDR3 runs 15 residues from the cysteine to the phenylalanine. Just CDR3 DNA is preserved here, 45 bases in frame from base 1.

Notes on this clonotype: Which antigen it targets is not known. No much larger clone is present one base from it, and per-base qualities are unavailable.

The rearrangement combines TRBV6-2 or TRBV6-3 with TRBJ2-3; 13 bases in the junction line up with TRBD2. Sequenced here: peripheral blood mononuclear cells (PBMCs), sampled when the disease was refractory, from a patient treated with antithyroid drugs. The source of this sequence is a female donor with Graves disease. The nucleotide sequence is TGTGCCAGCAGTTTACTAGCGGGAGGGACAGATACGCAGTATTTT. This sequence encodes CASSLLAGGTDTQYF.